Sequencing of this T cell receptor (beta chain) was carried out in a study of identical twins. Addition of a universal primer site occurred through template switching, and cDNA carried unique molecular identifiers. MiXCR, run by TCRdb on the 5' RACE reads, gives a single entry per CDR3 protein. Of fewer than 250,000 distinct CDR3 sequences listed, 7.5% are singletons. Ten or more counts support this clonotype. The V gene's germline CDR1 is LGHNT and CDR2 FRNRAP. The CDR3 extends over 13 amino acids. V gave up 11 bases and J gave up 4 bases; unmatched junction bases: 8. These sequences were also reported in another study, on yellow fever vaccine responses in identical twins.

The sequence derives from a woman aged 18-29 years in good health. This rearrangement joins TRBV12-5 to TRBJ2-1; TRBD2 agrees at 7 bases. The sample comprised CD8+ T cells sorted from blood. The CDR3 DNA sequence: TGTGCTGATGGACTAGGGGCTTACAATGAGCAGTTCTTC. Translated, it gives CADGLGAYNEQFF.